This entry concerns a single TCR beta chain. Its antigen is undetermined. The CDR3 covers 14 residues. With 3 bases removed from V and 4 bases from J, the gap between germline ends came to 12 bases. The authors gated naive CD8 T cells as CD8+CD4-CCR7+CD45RA+ for sorting. TCRdb reanalysed the PCR reads using MiXCR and keeps one entry per CDR3 protein. Among about 510,000 distinct CDR3 sequences, over 20% were seen once, and the ten largest hold approximately 0.8%. This specimen belongs to a study of molecular identifiers for immune sequencing clone quantification. Whole-study results and caveats: Detecting spiked Jurkat TCR RNA from one cell among roughly 900,000 naive cells was reportedly possible. Beyond 20 RNA copies, clones held over 99% of effector molecules, compared with under 1% in naive cells.

The chain combines TRBV12-3 or TRBV12-4 with TRBJ2-5, with D possibly TRBD1 on 6 matching bases. The sequence was obtained from a human donor in good health. Some libraries in this study had Jurkat cell RNA spiked in. The sequencing input was naive CD8+ T cells from blood, with Jurkat cell RNA spiked in. The subset here: FACS-sorted CD8+CD4-CCR7+CD45RA+ naive T cells. The CDR3 DNA sequence: TGTGCCAGCAGTTTTGTGGGGGCCGGAGAGACCCAGTACTTC. As protein: CASSFVGAGETQYF.